This T cell receptor beta chain was profiled in a study of Graves' ophthalmopathy and Graves' hyperthyroidism listed by TCRdb under 2018. About the full investigation: Peripheral blood was collected at initial diagnosis, before any treatment. TCR beta repertoire signatures were used to distinguish Graves' ophthalmopathy from Graves' hyperthyroidism and to predict progression to ophthalmopathy. In total, approximately 140 blood samples were TCR-sequenced: around 42 ophthalmopathy, 80 or so hyperthyroidism and some 17 hyperthyroidism-to-ophthalmopathy patients. To explore V-J signatures that separate ophthalmopathy from hyperthyroidism, a discovery set of about a hundred patients was enrolled, consisting of about 41 with ophthalmopathy and under 65 with stable hyperthyroidism. The independent validation cohort included 18 to 20 hyperthyroidism patients plus 17 patients who later progressed from hyperthyroidism to ophthalmopathy. In more than five hyperthyroidism patients, T-cell repertoires of thyroid tissue and blood were compared. Once sampling was done, hyperthyroidism patients were given methimazole at a starting dose of 30 mg daily, while ophthalmopathy patients were given high-dose intravenous methylprednisolone. The approximately 100 discovery patients were divided at random into training and test sets in a 7:3 ratio.

Paper-wide results and their limitations: Ophthalmopathy was separated from stable hyperthyroidism by the 13-signature model with roughly 88% sensitivity and less than 82% specificity in cross-validation and with 80%/75% in the test set. No statistical method was used to set the sample size in advance, and the investigators knew which group each participant was assigned to. In validation, the model predicted ophthalmopathy progression with 55% to 71% sensitivity and roughly 72% specificity; some 13 predicted patients were CT-confirmed with GO in a median of approximately 6.2 months. Most expanded thyroid clonotypes with a frequency above 0.001 also appeared in blood, which suggests that blood repertoires may reflect the immune response in the thyroid.

For repertoire sequencing, TCR beta CDR3 regions were amplified from RNA transcripts. The first round was an RT-PCR using HTBI primers with the Qiagen OneStep RT-PCR kit, and this first round was followed by a second-round multiplex PCR, then size selection and purification. Sequencing of the libraries was carried out on an Illumina HiSeq2000 in paired-end mode with 100 bp reads. The original methods were these. SOAPnuke was used for read processing, and reads with adapters, uncalled bases, a mean Phred below 15, or no exact constant-primer or identifier match were discarded. COPE v1.2.5 was used to merge high-quality paired reads. Clonotypes were defined as unique nucleotide sequences and were aligned to IMGT TRB V, D and J references using MiTCR v1.1. The analysis was limited to V-J combinations with a frequency above 0.0001, which together covered roughly 99% of repertoires. For each V-J combination, a TCR clonal expansion and chaos score was defined as F50 clonal expansion divided by the chaos observed in the TCRdist matrix. Welch's t-statistics and random forest were used to narrow the features down to more than 10 V-J combinations, which were then fed into a naive Bayes classifier. Thyroid-blood repertoire similarity was quantified with the Morisita-Horn index. The raw public reads went through TCRdb reprocessing: fastp at Q25, MiXCR clone calling, in-frame beta chains kept. Every distinct CDR3 protein forms one entry, paired with its most common genes and DNA. The V and J calls, along with clone size, are taken from TCRdb and not from the paper's own processing. A total of roughly 500,000 distinct CDR3 sequences appear in this sample, 13% to 15% of them only once. Clones ranked in the top ten supply approximately 9.8% of the sample.

From V the trimming removes 6 bases and from J it removes 8 bases, while the gene matches leave 5 bases of the junction unaccounted for. The CDR3 contains 13 residues, cysteine and phenylalanine counted. Only the CDR3 region is kept as DNA, spanning 39 bases read in frame from base 1. Taken from the germline V gene (reference sequence), the CDR1 and CDR2 loops are MNHEY and SMNVEV. Ophthalmopathy patients had moderately to severely active disease, Clinical Activity Score of at least 3, NOSPECS grade of at least 4, and disease duration under 3 months. Patients with other autoimmune diseases, uncontrolled infections, pregnancy or lactation were excluded. Clinical symptoms, serum thyroxine, TRAb, thyroid ultrasound and orbital computed tomography formed the basis of the diagnosis. Ficoll-Paque density gradient centrifugation was used to isolate PBMCs from around 10 ml of fresh peripheral blood. Trizol reagent was used to extract the total RNA, and its quality was then checked on an Agilent 2100 Bioanalyzer.

Regarding this clonotype: Its antigen is still unknown. Base qualities are not provided; no much larger clone lies one nucleotide away.

The TCR comes from a woman aged 30 to 39 with Graves' ophthalmopathy. Donor details come from another sample of the same person, matched by shared clones. The sample comprised blood. The chain employs TRBV27 and TRBJ1-1, and 11 junctional nucleotides match TRBD1. The bases read TGTGCCAGCAGAGGACAGGGGGCGCGGGAAGCTTTCTTT. It specifies CASRGQGAREAFF.